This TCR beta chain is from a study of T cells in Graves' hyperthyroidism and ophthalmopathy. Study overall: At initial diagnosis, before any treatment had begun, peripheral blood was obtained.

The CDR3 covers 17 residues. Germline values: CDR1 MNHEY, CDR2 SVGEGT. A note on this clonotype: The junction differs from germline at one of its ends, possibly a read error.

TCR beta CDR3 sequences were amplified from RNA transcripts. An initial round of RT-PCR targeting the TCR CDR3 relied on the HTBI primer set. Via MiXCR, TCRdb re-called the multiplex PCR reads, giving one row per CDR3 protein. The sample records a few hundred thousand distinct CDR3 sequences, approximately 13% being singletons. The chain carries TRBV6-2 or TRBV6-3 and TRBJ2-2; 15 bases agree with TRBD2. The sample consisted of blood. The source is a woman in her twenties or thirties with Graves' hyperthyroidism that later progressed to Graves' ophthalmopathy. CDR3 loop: CASRSGLAGGNAGELFF. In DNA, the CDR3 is TGTGCCAGCAGATCCGGACTAGCGGGAGGGAACGCCGGGGAGCTGTTTTTT.